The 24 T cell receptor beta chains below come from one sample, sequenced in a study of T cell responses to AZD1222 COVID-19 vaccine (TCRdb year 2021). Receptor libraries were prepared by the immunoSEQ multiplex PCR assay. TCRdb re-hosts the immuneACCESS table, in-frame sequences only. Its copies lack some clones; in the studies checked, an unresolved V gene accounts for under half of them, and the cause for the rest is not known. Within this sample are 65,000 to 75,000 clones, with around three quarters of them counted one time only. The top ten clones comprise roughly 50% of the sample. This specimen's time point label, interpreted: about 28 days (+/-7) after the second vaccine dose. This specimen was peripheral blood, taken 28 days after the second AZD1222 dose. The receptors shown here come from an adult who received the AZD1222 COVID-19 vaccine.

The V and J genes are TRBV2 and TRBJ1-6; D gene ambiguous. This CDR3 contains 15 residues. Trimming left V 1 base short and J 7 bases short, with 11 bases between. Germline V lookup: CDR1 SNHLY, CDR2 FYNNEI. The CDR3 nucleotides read TGTGCCAGCAGTGAAGAGTATGGAGGGAATTCACCCCTCCACTTT. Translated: CASSEEYGGNSPLHF.

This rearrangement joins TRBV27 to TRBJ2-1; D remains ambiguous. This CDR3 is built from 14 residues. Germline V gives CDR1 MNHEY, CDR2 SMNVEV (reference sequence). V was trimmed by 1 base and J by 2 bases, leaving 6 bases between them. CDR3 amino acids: CASSLLGTYNEQFF. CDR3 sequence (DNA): TGTGCCAGCAGTTTATTGGGCACCTACAATGAGCAGTTCTTC.

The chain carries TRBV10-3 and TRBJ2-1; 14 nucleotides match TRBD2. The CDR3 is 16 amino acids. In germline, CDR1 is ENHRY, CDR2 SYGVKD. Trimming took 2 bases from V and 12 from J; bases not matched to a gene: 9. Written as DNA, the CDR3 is TGTGCCATCAGTGAGCCGACTAGCGGGAGGGCCTTGTGGCAGTTCTTC. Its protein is CAISEPTSGRALWQFF.

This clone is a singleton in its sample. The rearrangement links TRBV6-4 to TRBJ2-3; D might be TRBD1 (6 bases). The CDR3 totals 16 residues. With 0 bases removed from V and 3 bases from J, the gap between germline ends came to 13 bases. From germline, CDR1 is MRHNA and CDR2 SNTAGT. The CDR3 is CASSDSGYRDTDTQYF. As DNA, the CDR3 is TGTGCCAGCAGTGACTCGGGGTACAGGGATACAGATACGCAGTATTTT.

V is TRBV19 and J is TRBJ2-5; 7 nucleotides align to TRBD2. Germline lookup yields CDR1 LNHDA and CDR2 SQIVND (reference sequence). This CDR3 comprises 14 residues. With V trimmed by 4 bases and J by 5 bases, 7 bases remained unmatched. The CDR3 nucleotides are TGTGCCAGTAGTAGGGAGGGTCTGGCGGAGACCCAGTACTTC. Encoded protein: CASSREGLAETQYF. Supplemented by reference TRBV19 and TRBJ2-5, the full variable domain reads DGGITQSPKYLFRKEGQNVTLSCEQNLNHDAMYWYRQDPGQGLRLIYYSQIVNDFQKGDIAEGYSVSREKKESFPLTVTSAQKNPTAFYLCASSREGLAETQYFGPGTRLLVL.

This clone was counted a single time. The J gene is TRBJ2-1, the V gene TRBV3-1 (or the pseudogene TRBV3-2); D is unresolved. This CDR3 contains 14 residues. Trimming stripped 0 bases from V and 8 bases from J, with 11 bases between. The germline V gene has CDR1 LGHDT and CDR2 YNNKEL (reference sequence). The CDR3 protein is CASSQEPIPHEQFF. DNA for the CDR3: TGTGCCAGCAGCCAAGAACCTATCCCACATGAGCAGTTCTTC.

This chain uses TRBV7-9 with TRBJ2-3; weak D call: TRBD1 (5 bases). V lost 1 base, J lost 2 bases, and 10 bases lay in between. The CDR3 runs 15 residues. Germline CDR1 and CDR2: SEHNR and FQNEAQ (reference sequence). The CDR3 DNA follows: TGTGCCAGCAGCTTAGATGGGGCGCCCACAGATACGCAGTATTTT. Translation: CASSLDGAPTDTQYF. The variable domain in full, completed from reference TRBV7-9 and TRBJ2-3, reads DTGVSQNPRHKITKRGQNVTFRCDPISEHNRLYWYRQTLGQGPEFLTYFQNEAQLEKSRLLSDRFSAERPKGSFSTLEIQRTEQGDSAMYLCASSLDGAPTDTQYFGPGTRLTVL.

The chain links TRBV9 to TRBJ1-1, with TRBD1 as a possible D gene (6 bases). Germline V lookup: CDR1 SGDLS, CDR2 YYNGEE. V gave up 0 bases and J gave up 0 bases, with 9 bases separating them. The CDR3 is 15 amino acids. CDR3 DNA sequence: TGTGCCAGCAGCGTAGAAGGGGGGATGAACACTGAAGCTTTCTTT. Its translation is CASSVEGGMNTEAFF.

The CDR3 DNA follows: TGTGCCAGTAGTCTGCGATTCGGGGAGCTGTTTTTT. Its translation is CASSLRFGELFF. The J gene is TRBJ2-2, the V gene TRBV19; D is undetermined. CDR1 and CDR2 (germline): LNHDA, SQIVND (reference sequence). Trimming pared 5 bases from V and 7 bases from J, leaving 8 bases between. The CDR3 consists of 12 residues. The entire variable domain, with the rest obtained from reference TRBV19 and TRBJ2-2, is as follows: DGGITQSPKYLFRKEGQNVTLSCEQNLNHDAMYWYRQDPGQGLRLIYYSQIVNDFQKGDIAEGYSVSREKKESFPLTVTSAQKNPTAFYLCASSLRFGELFFGEGSRLTVL.

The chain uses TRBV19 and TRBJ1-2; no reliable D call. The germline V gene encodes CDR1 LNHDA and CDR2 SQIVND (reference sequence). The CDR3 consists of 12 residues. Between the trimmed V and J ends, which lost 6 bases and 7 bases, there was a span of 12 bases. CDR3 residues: CASRWAGRGYTF. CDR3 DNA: TGTGCCAGTAGGTGGGCAGGTCGTGGCTACACCTTC.

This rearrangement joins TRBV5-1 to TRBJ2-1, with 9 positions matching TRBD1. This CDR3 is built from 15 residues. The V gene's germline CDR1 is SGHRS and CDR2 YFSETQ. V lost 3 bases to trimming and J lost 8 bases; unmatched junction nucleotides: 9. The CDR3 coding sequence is TGCGCCAGCAGCTCCGGGCCGGGACAGGGTGATGAGCAGTTCTTC. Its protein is CASSSGPGQGDEQFF.

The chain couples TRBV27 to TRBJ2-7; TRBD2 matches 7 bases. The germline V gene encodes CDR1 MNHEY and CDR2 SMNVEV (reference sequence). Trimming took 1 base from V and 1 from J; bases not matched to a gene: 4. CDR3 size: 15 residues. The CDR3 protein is CASSLFGLGSYEQYF. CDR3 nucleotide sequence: TGTGCCAGCAGTTTATTCGGACTAGGTTCCTACGAGCAGTACTTC.

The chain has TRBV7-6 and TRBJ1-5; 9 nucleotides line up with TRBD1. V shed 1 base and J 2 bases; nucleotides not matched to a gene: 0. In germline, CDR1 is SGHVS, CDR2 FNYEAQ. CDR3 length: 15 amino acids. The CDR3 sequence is CASSLGDRGNQPQHF. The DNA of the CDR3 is TGTGCCAGCAGCTTAGGGGACAGGGGCAATCAGCCCCAGCATTTT. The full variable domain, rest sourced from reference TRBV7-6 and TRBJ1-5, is GAGVSQSPRYKVTKRGQDVALRCDPISGHVSLYWYRQALGQGPEFLTYFNYEAQQDKSGLPNDRFSAERPEGSISTLTIQRTEQRDSAMYRCASSLGDRGNQPQHFGDGTRLSIL.

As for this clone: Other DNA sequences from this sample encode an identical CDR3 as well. CDR3 sequence: CASSLGETQYF. The CDR3 DNA sequence: TGTGCCAGCAGTTTGGGAGAGACCCAGTACTTC. J is TRBJ2-5 and V is TRBV27; D gene uncertain. The CDR3 length is 11 residues. Germline CDR1 is MNHEY and CDR2 is SMNVEV (reference sequence). V lost 3 bases and J lost 4, with 3 bases in between.

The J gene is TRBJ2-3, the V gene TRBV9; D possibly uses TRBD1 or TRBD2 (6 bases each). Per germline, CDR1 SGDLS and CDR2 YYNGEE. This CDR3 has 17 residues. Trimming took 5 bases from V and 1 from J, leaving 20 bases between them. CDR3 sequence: CASREGGMPLGTDTQYF. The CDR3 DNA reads TGTGCCAGCAGAGAGGGGGGCATGCCTCTAGGCACAGATACGCAGTATTTT.

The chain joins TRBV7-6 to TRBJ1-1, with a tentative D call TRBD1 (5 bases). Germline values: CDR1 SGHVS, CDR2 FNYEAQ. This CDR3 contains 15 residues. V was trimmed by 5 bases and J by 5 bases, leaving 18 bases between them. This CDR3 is CASSPGGFGGTEAFF. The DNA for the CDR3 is TGTGCCAGCAGCCCCGGGGGGTTTGGGGGGACTGAAGCTTTCTTT.

Here the CDR3 DNA reads TGCAGCGTGTTAGCCTACAATGAGCAGTTCTTC. This translates into CSVLAYNEQFF. The chain joins TRBV29-1 to TRBJ2-1, with D uncertain. Germline lookup yields CDR1 SQVTM and CDR2 ANQGSEA. Between the trimmed V and J ends, which lost 6 bases and 2 bases, there was a span of 5 bases. The CDR3 covers 11 residues.

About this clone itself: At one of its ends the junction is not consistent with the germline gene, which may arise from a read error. The CDR3 coding sequence is TGTGCCAGCAGTTTTTCCCACAAACCCGTCTCCTTC. Translated, it gives CASSFSHKPVSF. The chain has TRBV28 and TRBJ1-2; D remains ambiguous. The CDR3 spans 12 residues. The germline V gene has CDR1 MDHEN and CDR2 SYDVKM.

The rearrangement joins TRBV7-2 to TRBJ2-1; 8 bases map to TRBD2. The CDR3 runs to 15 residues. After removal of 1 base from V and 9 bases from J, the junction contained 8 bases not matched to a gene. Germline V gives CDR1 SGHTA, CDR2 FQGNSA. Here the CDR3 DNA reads TGTGCCAGCAGCTTAGGGGGACTAGATTATGGTGAGCAGTTCTTC. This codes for CASSLGGLDYGEQFF. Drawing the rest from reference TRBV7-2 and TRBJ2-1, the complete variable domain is GAGVSQSPSNKVTEKGKDVELRCDPISGHTALYWYRQSLGQGLEFLIYFQGNSAPDKSGLPSDRFSAERTGGSVSTLTIQRTQQEDSAVYLCASSLGGLDYGEQFFGPGTRLTVL.

CDR3: CAIRQGNEQFF. Here the CDR3 DNA reads TGTGCCATTAGACAGGGGAATGAGCAGTTCTTC. This chain connects TRBV19 to TRBJ2-1; TRBD1 matches at 8 bases. Trimming at V came to 10 bases and at J to 7 bases, leaving 3 bases not matched to a gene. The germline V gene has CDR1 LNHDA and CDR2 SQIVND (reference sequence). The CDR3 totals 11 residues.

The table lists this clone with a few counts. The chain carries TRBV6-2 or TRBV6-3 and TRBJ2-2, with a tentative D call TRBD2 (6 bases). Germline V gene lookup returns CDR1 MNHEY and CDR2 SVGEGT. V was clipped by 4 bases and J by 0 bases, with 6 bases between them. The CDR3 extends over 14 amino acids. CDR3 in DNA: TGTGCCAGCAGTTTAGCGGCGAACACCGGGGAGCTGTTTTTT. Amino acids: CASSLAANTGELFF.

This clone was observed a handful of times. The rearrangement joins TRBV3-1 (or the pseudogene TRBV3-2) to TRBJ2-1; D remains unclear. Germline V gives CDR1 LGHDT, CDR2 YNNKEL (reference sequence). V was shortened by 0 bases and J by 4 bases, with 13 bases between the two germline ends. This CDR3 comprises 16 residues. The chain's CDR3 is CASSQDPLGSYNEQFF. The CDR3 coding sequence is TGTGCCAGCAGCCAAGACCCCCTCGGGTCTTACAATGAGCAGTTCTTC.

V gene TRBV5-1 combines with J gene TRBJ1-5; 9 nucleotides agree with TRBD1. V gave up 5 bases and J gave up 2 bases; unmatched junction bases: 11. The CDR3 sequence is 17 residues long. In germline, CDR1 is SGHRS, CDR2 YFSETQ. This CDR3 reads CASSTGTGIGGNQPQHF. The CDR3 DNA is TGCGCCAGCAGTACCGGGACAGGGATTGGGGGCAATCAGCCCCAGCATTTT.

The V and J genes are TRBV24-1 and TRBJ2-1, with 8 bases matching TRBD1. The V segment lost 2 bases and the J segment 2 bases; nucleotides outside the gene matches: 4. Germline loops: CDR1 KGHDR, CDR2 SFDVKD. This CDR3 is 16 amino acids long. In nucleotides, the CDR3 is TGTGCCACCAGTGATTCGACGACAGGGGCCTACAATGAGCAGTTCTTC. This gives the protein CATSDSTTGAYNEQFF.